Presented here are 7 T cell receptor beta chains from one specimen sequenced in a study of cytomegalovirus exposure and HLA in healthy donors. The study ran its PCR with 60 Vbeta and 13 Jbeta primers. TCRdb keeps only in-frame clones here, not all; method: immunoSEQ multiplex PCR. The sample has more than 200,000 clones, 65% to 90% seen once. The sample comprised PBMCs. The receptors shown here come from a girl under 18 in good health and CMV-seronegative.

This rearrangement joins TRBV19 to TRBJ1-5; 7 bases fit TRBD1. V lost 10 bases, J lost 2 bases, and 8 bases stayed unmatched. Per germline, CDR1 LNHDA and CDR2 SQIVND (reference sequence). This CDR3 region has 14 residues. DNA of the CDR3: TGTGCCACCTTAGACAGGGTAGGCAATCAGCCCCAGCATTTT. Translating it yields CATLDRVGNQPQHF.

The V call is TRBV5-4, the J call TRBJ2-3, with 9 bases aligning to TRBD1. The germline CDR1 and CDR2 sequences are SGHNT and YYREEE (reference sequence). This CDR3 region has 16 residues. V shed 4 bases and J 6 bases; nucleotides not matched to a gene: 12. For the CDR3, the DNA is TGTGCCAGCAGCCTACCGACAGGGGGGTGGGCGGATACGCAGTATTTT. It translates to CASSLPTGGWADTQYF. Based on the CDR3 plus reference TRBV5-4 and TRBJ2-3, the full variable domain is ETGVTQSPTHLIKTRGQQVTLRCSSQSGHNTVSWYQQALGQGPQFIFQYYREEENGRGNFPPRFSGLQFPNYSSELNVNALELDDSALYLCASSLPTGGWADTQYFGPGTRLTVL.

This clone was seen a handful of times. DNA of the CDR3: TGTGCCAGCAGTTTTCGCAGGCTAAACAATGAGCAGTTCTTC. Translated: CASSFRRLNNEQFF. This sequence joins TRBV28 and TRBJ2-1; no definite D call. The germline CDR1 and CDR2 sequences are MDHEN and SYDVKM. CDR3 size: 14 residues. The V and J ends lost 3 bases and 5 bases respectively, with 11 bases between them.

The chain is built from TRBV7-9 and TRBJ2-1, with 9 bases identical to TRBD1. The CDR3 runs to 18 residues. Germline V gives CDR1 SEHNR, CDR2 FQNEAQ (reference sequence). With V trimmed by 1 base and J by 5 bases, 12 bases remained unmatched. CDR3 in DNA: TGTGCCAGCAGCTTAGTTCGTCTTCGGGACAGGGACCACAATGAGCAGTTCTTC. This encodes CASSLVRLRDRDHNEQFF.

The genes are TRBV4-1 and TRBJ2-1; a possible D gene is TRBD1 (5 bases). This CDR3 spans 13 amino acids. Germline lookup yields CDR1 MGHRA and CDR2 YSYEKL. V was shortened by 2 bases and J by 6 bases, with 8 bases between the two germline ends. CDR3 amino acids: CASSQFQGNEQFF. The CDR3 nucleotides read TGCGCCAGCAGCCAATTTCAGGGCAATGAGCAGTTCTTC.

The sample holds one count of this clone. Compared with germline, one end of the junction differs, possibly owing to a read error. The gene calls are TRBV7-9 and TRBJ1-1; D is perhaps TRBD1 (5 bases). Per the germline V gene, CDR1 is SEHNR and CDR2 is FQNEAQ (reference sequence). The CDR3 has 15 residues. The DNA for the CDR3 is TGTTCCAGCAGCTTCAAGGGGCCTCTGAACACTGAAGCTTTCTTT. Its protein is CSSSFKGPLNTEAFF.

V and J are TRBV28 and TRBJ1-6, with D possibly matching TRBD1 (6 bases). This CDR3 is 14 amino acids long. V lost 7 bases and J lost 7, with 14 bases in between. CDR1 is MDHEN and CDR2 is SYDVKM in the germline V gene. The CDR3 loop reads CASNRVGENSPLHF. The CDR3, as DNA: TGTGCCAGCAACAGGGTGGGCGAAAATTCACCCCTCCACTTT.